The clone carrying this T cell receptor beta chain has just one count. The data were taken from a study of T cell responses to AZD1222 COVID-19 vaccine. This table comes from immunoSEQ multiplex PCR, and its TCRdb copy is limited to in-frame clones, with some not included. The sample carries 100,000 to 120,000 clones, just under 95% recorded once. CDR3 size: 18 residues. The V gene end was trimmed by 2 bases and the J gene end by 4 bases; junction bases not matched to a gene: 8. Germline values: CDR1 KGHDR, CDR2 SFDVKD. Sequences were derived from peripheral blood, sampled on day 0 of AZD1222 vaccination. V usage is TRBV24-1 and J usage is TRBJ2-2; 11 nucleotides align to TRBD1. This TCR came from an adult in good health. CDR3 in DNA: TGTGCCACCAGTGATTCACTTTCGGGACAGGGGGTCACCGGGGAGCTGTTTTTT. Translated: CATSDSLSGQGVTGELFF.